Presented here are 29 T cell receptor beta chains from one specimen sequenced in a study of T cells after yellow fever vaccination. TCRdb reprocessed the 5' RACE reads with MiXCR, giving one entry per CDR3 protein. This table holds 620,000 or so distinct CDR3 sequences, about 12% found once. Source: PBMCs, taken on the day of the yellow fever booster vaccination. These receptors all stem from a man aged 25 to 45 who received the YFV17D yellow fever vaccine.

This clonotype turned up a few times. The chain combines TRBV5-6 with TRBJ2-7; possibly TRBD2 for D (5 bases). This CDR3 contains 15 residues. The germline V and J ends were trimmed by 4 bases and 11 bases, with 25 bases remaining between them. Germline V gives CDR1 SGHDT, CDR2 YYEEEE. The CDR3 sequence is CASSLEDSGNRLEYF. DNA for the CDR3: TGTGCCAGCAGCCTGGAAGATTCGGGGAACCGACTCGAGTACTTC.

The chain uses TRBV4-3 and TRBJ2-5, with D unclear. The CDR3 has 15 amino acids. Trimming pared 4 bases from V and 5 bases from J, leaving 17 bases between. From germline, CDR1 is LGHNA and CDR2 YSLEER. CDR3 residues: CASSPGGSTWETQYF. The CDR3 region has the DNA TGCGCCAGCAGCCCAGGCGGTTCAACGTGGGAGACCCAGTACTTC.

This clonotype was observed many times. The rearrangement links TRBV7-9 to TRBJ2-1; 8 bases are a match to TRBD2. J lost 6 bases, V lost 8 bases, and 12 bases had no gene match. The length of the CDR3 is 15 residues. Per the germline V gene, CDR1 is SEHNR and CDR2 is FQNEAQ (reference sequence). The CDR3 loop is CASGLSGTWGNEQFF. CDR3 DNA: TGTGCCAGCGGCCTTAGCGGGACTTGGGGCAATGAGCAGTTCTTC.

The chain links TRBV7-2 to TRBJ2-1; either TRBD1 or TRBD2 may supply D (7 bases each). CDR3 length equals 16 residues. With 1 base removed from V and 4 bases from J, the gap between germline ends came to 14 bases. Germline assignment: CDR1 SGHTA and CDR2 FQGNSA. The CDR3 reads CASSLGRGGSYNEQFF. DNA of the CDR3: TGTGCCAGCAGCTTAGGCAGGGGGGGGTCATACAATGAGCAGTTCTTC.

The chain uses TRBV9 and TRBJ2-5, with 7 positions matching TRBD2. The CDR3 loop spans 15 amino acids. The V gene end was trimmed by 2 bases and the J gene end by 3 bases; junction bases not matched to a gene: 7. Germline V gives CDR1 SGDLS, CDR2 YYNGEE. In nucleotides, the CDR3 is TGTGCCAGCAGCGTCGGGACTATTCCCAAAGAGACCCAGTACTTC. This sequence encodes CASSVGTIPKETQYF.

The rearrangement links TRBV5-5 to TRBJ2-1; D not certain. Trimming pared 9 bases from V and 6 bases from J, leaving 13 bases between. The CDR3 has 12 amino acids. CDR1 SGHKS and CDR2 YYEKEE come from the germline V gene (reference sequence). CDR3 sequence: CAMSPAVNEQFF. CDR3 bases: TGTGCCATGAGCCCGGCGGTCAATGAGCAGTTCTTC.

This chain links TRBV9 with TRBJ2-3; 9 bases agree with TRBD2. CDR1 is SGDLS and CDR2 is YYNGEE in the germline V gene. This CDR3 region has 17 residues. Losses at the gene ends were 0 bases for V and 5 bases for J; bases not matched to a gene: 10. The CDR3 region is CASSVGIAGASKDTQYF. CDR3 nucleotides: TGTGCCAGCAGCGTAGGGATAGCGGGAGCCTCGAAAGATACGCAGTATTTT.

This clonotype was recorded a few times. The rearrangement joins TRBV29-1 to TRBJ2-7, with TRBD2 matching over 9 bases. Trimming took 7 bases from V and 2 from J; bases not matched to a gene: 9. Germline V CDR1 and CDR2: SQVTM, ANQGSEA. The CDR3 extends over 14 amino acids. The CDR3 nucleotides are TGCAGCGCCTTCCTAGCGGGGCTACCCTACGAGCAGTACTTC. Translation gives CSAFLAGLPYEQYF.

This clonotype was observed a few times. This chain joins TRBV12-3 or TRBV12-4 and TRBJ2-1; D may match TRBD1 or TRBD2 (5 bases each). This CDR3 is 14 amino acids long. The germline V and J ends were trimmed by 3 bases and 5 bases, with 11 bases remaining between them. In DNA, the CDR3 is TGTGCCAGCAGTTTCCGGGACCATCACAATGAGCAGTTCTTC. Translation gives CASSFRDHHNEQFF.

This chain uses TRBV6-5 with TRBJ1-1, with 10 bases matching TRBD1. In germline, CDR1 is MNHEY, CDR2 SVGAGI. After removal of 0 bases from V and 1 base from J, the junction contained 5 bases not matched to a gene. This CDR3 contains 17 residues. The CDR3 is CASSYSETGGWNTEAFF. CDR3 sequence (DNA): TGTGCCAGCAGTTACTCAGAGACAGGGGGCTGGAACACTGAAGCTTTCTTT.

This chain uses TRBV19 with TRBJ2-7; the D is unclear. Looked up from germline, CDR1 is LNHDA and CDR2 is SQIVND (reference sequence). CDR3 length: 12 amino acids. V dropped 2 bases and J dropped 7 bases, with 9 bases sitting between them. This CDR3 reads CASSISGREQYF. Here the CDR3 DNA reads TGTGCCAGTAGTATATCTGGTCGAGAGCAGTACTTC.

The chain employs TRBV20-1 and TRBJ1-6; 7 bases line up with TRBD1. Germline CDR1 is DFQATT and CDR2 is SNEGSKA (reference sequence). V lost 1 base and J lost 14; bases outside the gene matches: 17. The CDR3 extends over 16 amino acids. The CDR3 reads CSARASGGRQGISLHF. Here the CDR3 DNA reads TGCAGTGCTAGAGCTTCCGGGGGGAGACAGGGTATTTCCCTCCACTTT.

The CDR3 region has the DNA TGTGCCAGCAGCGTAGGAGGTCGGAGCTCTGGGAATGAGCAGTTCTTC. Its protein product is CASSVGGRSSGNEQFF. The chain carries TRBV9 and TRBJ2-1; no firm D call. The CDR3 has 16 amino acids. Between the trimmed V and J ends, which lost 0 bases and 7 bases, there was a span of 17 bases. Germline assignment: CDR1 SGDLS and CDR2 YYNGEE.

This clonotype has just a few counts. V gene TRBV14 combines with J gene TRBJ1-1; D not resolved. Trimming cost V 0 bases and J 0 bases, with 8 bases left between them. The CDR3 runs 15 residues. Per germline, CDR1 SGHDN and CDR2 FVKESK. Here the CDR3 DNA reads TGTGCCAGCAGCCAAGAAACCGGGCTGAACACTGAAGCTTTCTTT. This codes for CASSQETGLNTEAFF.

This clonotype has only a few counts. The V call is TRBV18, the J call TRBJ2-5, with 10 bases identical to TRBD1. The germline gives CDR1 KGHSH, CDR2 LQKENI. The J segment lost 2 bases and the V segment lost 1 base, leaving 4 bases of the junction unmatched. This CDR3 has 16 amino acids. The CDR3 DNA reads as TGTGCCAGCTCACCACTGGGGACAGGGGCTCAAGAGACCCAGTACTTC. Encoded protein: CASSPLGTGAQETQYF.

The V call is TRBV30, the J call TRBJ2-3; TRBD1 aligns across 9 bases. Germline CDR1 is GTSNPN and CDR2 is SVGIG (reference sequence). J lost 3 bases, V lost 1 base, and 2 bases had no gene match. The CDR3 is 14 amino acids. CDR3 sequence reads: CAWSAGQGTDTQYF. CDR3 nucleotide sequence: TGTGCCTGGAGTGCAGGACAGGGGACAGATACGCAGTATTTT.

This clonotype was seen more than once but under ten times. V usage is TRBV7-2 and J usage is TRBJ2-6; 8 bases map to TRBD1. The length of the CDR3 is 17 residues. V gave up 2 bases and J gave up 3 bases; unmatched junction bases: 6. In germline, CDR1 is SGHTA, CDR2 FQGNSA. The CDR3 loop reads CASSLNTRGLGANVLTF. CDR3 DNA sequence: TGTGCCAGCAGCTTAAACACCAGGGGGCTTGGGGCCAACGTCCTGACTTTC.

This clonotype was picked up many times. This sequence joins TRBV5-1 and TRBJ2-4; 8 bases match TRBD1. Trimming took 4 bases from V and 0 from J; bases not matched to a gene: 6. The germline V gene has CDR1 SGHRS and CDR2 YFSETQ. The CDR3 contains 16 residues. The CDR3 nucleotides read TGCGCCAGCAGCCCCGACAGGGGACTAGCCAAAAACATTCAGTACTTC. Its protein is CASSPDRGLAKNIQYF.

The CDR3 coding sequence is TGTGCCAGCAGCCAATATGGGGGACTAGCGGGAGTAGTAGGGGAGACCCAGTACTTC. It translates to CASSQYGGLAGVVGETQYF. The chain combines TRBV4-2 with TRBJ2-5; TRBD2 matches 14 bases. Germline lookup yields CDR1 LGHNA and CDR2 YNFKEQ. V shed 2 bases and J 5 bases; nucleotides not matched to a gene: 13. This CDR3 region has 19 residues.

The chain combines TRBV27 with TRBJ1-2; possibly TRBD1 for D (5 bases). V lost 3 bases to trimming and J lost 8 bases, with 13 bases between them. This CDR3 has 13 amino acids. Germline V gene lookup returns CDR1 MNHEY and CDR2 SMNVEV (reference sequence). CDR3 DNA: TGTGCCAGCAGTTTTTGGGGCGCGTCCGGCTACACCTTC. Residues: CASSFWGASGYTF.

This clonotype has just a few counts. The V gene is TRBV5-1, the J gene TRBJ2-3; D assignment may be TRBD1 or TRBD2 (5 bases each). This CDR3 comprises 15 residues. CDR1 SGHRS and CDR2 YFSETQ come from the germline V gene. The V end was cut by 0 bases, the J end by 4 bases, with 12 bases between. This chain's CDR3 is CASSLAGGGADTQYF. CDR3 nucleotide sequence: TGCGCCAGCAGCTTGGCTGGGGGTGGGGCAGATACGCAGTATTTT. Variable domain in full (rest from reference TRBV5-1 and TRBJ2-3): KAGVTQTPRYLIKTRGQQVTLSCSPISGHRSVSWYQQTPGQGLQFLFEYFSETQRNKGNFPGRFSGRQFSNSRSEMNVSTLELGDSALYLCASSLAGGGADTQYFGPGTRLTVL.

This clonotype was seen ten or more times. The chain is built from TRBV30 and TRBJ2-1; a possible D gene is TRBD2 (5 bases). Deletions cut 5 bases from V and 6 bases from J, with 8 bases between. Germline V lookup: CDR1 GTSNPN, CDR2 SVGIG (reference sequence). This CDR3 is 11 amino acids long. The CDR3 nucleotides are TGTGCCTGGGGGAGCCTCAATGAGCAGTTCTTC. It translates to CAWGSLNEQFF.

This clonotype turned up a few times. The chain joins TRBV12-3 or TRBV12-4 to TRBJ2-7, with TRBD1 as a possible D gene (6 bases). CDR3 length equals 15 residues. V lost 5 bases, J lost 5 bases, and 19 bases lay in between. The CDR3 spells CASSPRDTRGDEQYF. In nucleotides, the CDR3 is TGTGCCAGCAGTCCAAGGGACACTAGAGGGGACGAGCAGTACTTC.

This rearrangement joins TRBV5-1 to TRBJ2-1; TRBD2 aligns across 10 bases. V lost 2 bases to trimming and J lost 8 bases; unmatched junction nucleotides: 7. Germline V gene data show CDR1 as SGHRS and CDR2 as YFSETQ. The CDR3 totals 15 residues. CDR3 coding DNA: TGCGCCAGCAGCTTAAGTCTAGCGGGAGCGGATGAGCAGTTCTTC. Translated: CASSLSLAGADEQFF.

The V and J genes are TRBV7-2 and TRBJ2-7, with a tentative D call TRBD2 (5 bases). The CDR3 sequence is 16 residues long. Trimming removed 5 bases from V and 2 bases from J, with 19 bases in between. Germline-derived CDR1 and CDR2 are SGHTA and FQGNSA. The CDR3 region is CASSIQSGAIAYEQYF. CDR3 in DNA: TGTGCCAGCAGCATCCAAAGCGGAGCTATCGCCTACGAGCAGTACTTC.

This clonotype was counted between two and nine times. The chain employs TRBV7-8 and TRBJ2-2; D is unresolved. Germline lookup yields CDR1 SGHVS and CDR2 FQNEAQ. Trimming cost V 2 bases and J 0 bases, with 7 bases left between them. The CDR3 totals 15 residues. Here the CDR3 reads CASSLKLSNTGELFF. The CDR3 DNA reads TGTGCCAGCAGCTTAAAGCTGTCGAACACCGGGGAGCTGTTTTTT.

Ten or more counts support this clonotype. The V and J genes are TRBV20-1 and TRBJ2-3, with 8 positions matching TRBD2. This CDR3 is built from 15 residues. Trimming removed 0 bases from V and 4 bases from J; junction bases left unmatched: 6. Germline V CDR1 and CDR2: DFQATT, SNEGSKA (reference sequence). CDR3: CSAREQRELADTQYF. The CDR3 DNA reads as TGCAGTGCTAGAGAGCAGCGGGAGCTAGCAGATACGCAGTATTTT.

A few counts support this clonotype. V usage is TRBV7-2 and J usage is TRBJ1-2; 7 bases agree with TRBD1. V gave up 4 bases and J gave up 8 bases; unmatched junction bases: 13. This CDR3 has 15 amino acids. Germline V gene sequence: CDR1 SGHTA, CDR2 FQGNSA. DNA of the CDR3: TGTGCCAGCAGCTACGGGGTTGAGGGGGCAGGCGGCTACACCTTC. It codes for CASSYGVEGAGGYTF.

The sample holds a few counts of this clonotype. The chain is built from TRBV29-1 and TRBJ2-5; tentatively, D is TRBD2 (5 bases). The germline CDR1 and CDR2 sequences are SQVTM and ANQGSEA. V was cut by 0 bases and J by 6 bases, with 17 bases left in between. The CDR3 is made up of 15 amino acids. The CDR3 protein is CSVEDRGMRLKTQYF. The CDR3 nucleotides are TGCAGCGTTGAAGATCGAGGGATGCGTCTCAAGACCCAGTACTTC. The full variable domain, with the rest looked up from reference TRBV29-1 and TRBJ2-5, is SAVISQKPSRDICQRGTSLTIQCQVDSQVTMMFWYRQQPGQSLTLIATANQGSEATYESGFVIDKFPISRPNLTFSTLTVSNMSPEDSSIYLCSVEDRGMRLKTQYFGPGTRLLVL.